This T cell receptor (beta chain) appears in the sequencing data of a study of blood T cell repertoires in COVID-19. Study summary: T cells, B-cell-depleted T cells, or PBMCs supplied cDNA or gDNA.

The repertoire was sequenced with immunoSEQ multiplex PCR; TCRdb's copy has only in-frame clones and lacks some. The top ten hold about 2.7% of the sample, which has some 200,000 clones, around 87% seen once. The V gene lost 3 bases and the J gene lost 6 bases, with 18 bases spanning the gap. Looked up from germline, CDR1 is LNHDA and CDR2 is SQIVND (reference sequence). The CDR3 loop spans 16 amino acids. The chain recombines TRBV19 with TRBJ2-1; the D gene is possibly TRBD2 (6 bases). The sequence came from a man aged 35-49 years with active or convalescent COVID-19. Sample: peripheral blood. The CDR3 spells CASSILPAGSGNEQFF. CDR3 in DNA: TGTGCCAGTAGTATCTTGCCGGCGGGATCAGGCAATGAGCAGTTCTTC.